This TCR beta chain was sequenced in a study of cytomegalovirus exposure and HLA in healthy donors. Primers: 60 Vbeta forward and 13 Jbeta reverse. Produced via immunoSEQ multiplex PCR; TCRdb's table is partial and in-frame only. Of 95,000 to 110,000 clones listed, approximately 74% are singletons. Concerning this clone: The antigen remains unidentified.

Study-wide results and caveats: Later, TCR association rates were found to vary by HLA locus, highest for DRB1 and lowest for HLA-C. Earlier analysis looked at TCR beta V segments, and most were productive about 90% or about 30% of the time.

The sequence came from a woman between 35 and 50 years old in good health and CMV-seropositive. Sequencing was done on a sample of PBMCs.

The CDR3 DNA follows: TGTGCCAGCTCACCAAGCAGGGCTGGGGCCAACGTCCTGACTTTC. Translation gives CASSPSRAGANVLTF. The rearrangement uses TRBV18 and TRBJ2-6; D perhaps matches TRBD1 (5 bases). V was cut by 2 bases and J by 2 bases, with 7 bases left in between. The germline gives CDR1 KGHSH, CDR2 LQKENI. The CDR3 has 15 residues.